This T cell receptor beta chain was documented in a study of neurological immune-mediated disorders. Time point meaning: longitudinal time-point 2. The starting material, 2 million PBMCs stored at -80 C, gave rise to the unsorted libraries. Each TCR transcript was tagged with a 10-nucleotide random UMI during 5'RACE. TCRdb passed the 5' RACE reads through MiXCR, listing each CDR3 protein once. The top ten hold roughly 4.8% of the sample, which has about 90,000 distinct CDR3 sequences, 13% seen once. CDR1 and CDR2 (germline): MNHEY, SVGAGI. The J segment lost 4 bases and the V segment lost 6 bases, leaving 13 bases of the junction unmatched. This CDR3 is 16 amino acids long. This clonotype has ten or more counts.

The TCR originated in a female donor with HTLV-1-associated myelopathy (HAM/TSP). The chain has TRBV6-5 and TRBJ2-3; 7 positions agree with TRBD2. Sequenced material: PBMCs. CDR3 region: CASRKQRGGYADTQYF. The CDR3 DNA reads as TGTGCCAGCAGAAAACAGCGGGGTGGTTACGCAGATACGCAGTATTTT.